This TCR beta chain was sequenced during a study of regulatory T cells in long-lasting Graves disease. This clonotype was recorded a few times. An end of the junction differs from the germline gene, which may be a read error. HTBI primers from iRepertoire and Arm-PCR of CDR3 regions yielded the TCR beta libraries. MiXCR, applied by TCRdb to the multiplex PCR reads, yields one record per CDR3 protein. Here the sample spans over 350,000 distinct CDR3 sequences, over 14% being singletons. The CDR3 sequence is 16 residues long. Germline loops: CDR1 SGHAT, CDR2 FQNNGV. The time point denotes: newly diagnosed GD, antithyroid drugs for less than 3 months. RNA isolated from PBMCs was used to make the TCR library. The same specimen was also included in a second study, on T cells in Graves' hyperthyroidism and ophthalmopathy.

The chain links TRBV11-2 to TRBJ2-2, with 7 bases matching TRBD1. The receptor was isolated from a middle-aged woman with Graves disease. Sequences were derived from peripheral blood mononuclear cells (PBMCs), sampled at new diagnosis, from a patient treated with antithyroid drugs. CDR3 amino acids: CASSPEGAMSTEELFF. The CDR3 bases are TGTGCCAGCAGCCCTGAGGGGGCAATGAGCACCGAGGAGCTGTTTTTT.